This T cell receptor (beta chain) was found in a study of Ad26.COV2.S vaccination and SARS-CoV-2 variants. Some clones are missing from TCRdb's copy, which holds only in-frame ones; the method was immunoSEQ multiplex PCR. The table includes about 350,000 clones, under 95% detected once. Findings of the study overall: Analytic work on TCR breadth and depth might have understated the full extent of total T cell responses. Reported post-vaccination CD8+ and CD4+ T cell responses to spike showed substantial breadth.

V shed 4 bases and J 3 bases; nucleotides not matched to a gene: 2. CDR1 is SNHLY and CDR2 is FYNNEI in the germline V gene. This CDR3 contains 15 residues. Points on this clone: Its cognate antigen is unknown.

This receptor was obtained from a human donor who had recovered from COVID-19. The specimen was peripheral blood, collected after recovery from COVID-19. The V call is TRBV2, the J call TRBJ2-2; 10 bases map to TRBD2. This CDR3 is CASSVLAGDTGELFF. For the CDR3, the DNA is TGTGCCAGCAGTGTCCTAGCGGGGGACACCGGGGAGCTGTTTTTT.